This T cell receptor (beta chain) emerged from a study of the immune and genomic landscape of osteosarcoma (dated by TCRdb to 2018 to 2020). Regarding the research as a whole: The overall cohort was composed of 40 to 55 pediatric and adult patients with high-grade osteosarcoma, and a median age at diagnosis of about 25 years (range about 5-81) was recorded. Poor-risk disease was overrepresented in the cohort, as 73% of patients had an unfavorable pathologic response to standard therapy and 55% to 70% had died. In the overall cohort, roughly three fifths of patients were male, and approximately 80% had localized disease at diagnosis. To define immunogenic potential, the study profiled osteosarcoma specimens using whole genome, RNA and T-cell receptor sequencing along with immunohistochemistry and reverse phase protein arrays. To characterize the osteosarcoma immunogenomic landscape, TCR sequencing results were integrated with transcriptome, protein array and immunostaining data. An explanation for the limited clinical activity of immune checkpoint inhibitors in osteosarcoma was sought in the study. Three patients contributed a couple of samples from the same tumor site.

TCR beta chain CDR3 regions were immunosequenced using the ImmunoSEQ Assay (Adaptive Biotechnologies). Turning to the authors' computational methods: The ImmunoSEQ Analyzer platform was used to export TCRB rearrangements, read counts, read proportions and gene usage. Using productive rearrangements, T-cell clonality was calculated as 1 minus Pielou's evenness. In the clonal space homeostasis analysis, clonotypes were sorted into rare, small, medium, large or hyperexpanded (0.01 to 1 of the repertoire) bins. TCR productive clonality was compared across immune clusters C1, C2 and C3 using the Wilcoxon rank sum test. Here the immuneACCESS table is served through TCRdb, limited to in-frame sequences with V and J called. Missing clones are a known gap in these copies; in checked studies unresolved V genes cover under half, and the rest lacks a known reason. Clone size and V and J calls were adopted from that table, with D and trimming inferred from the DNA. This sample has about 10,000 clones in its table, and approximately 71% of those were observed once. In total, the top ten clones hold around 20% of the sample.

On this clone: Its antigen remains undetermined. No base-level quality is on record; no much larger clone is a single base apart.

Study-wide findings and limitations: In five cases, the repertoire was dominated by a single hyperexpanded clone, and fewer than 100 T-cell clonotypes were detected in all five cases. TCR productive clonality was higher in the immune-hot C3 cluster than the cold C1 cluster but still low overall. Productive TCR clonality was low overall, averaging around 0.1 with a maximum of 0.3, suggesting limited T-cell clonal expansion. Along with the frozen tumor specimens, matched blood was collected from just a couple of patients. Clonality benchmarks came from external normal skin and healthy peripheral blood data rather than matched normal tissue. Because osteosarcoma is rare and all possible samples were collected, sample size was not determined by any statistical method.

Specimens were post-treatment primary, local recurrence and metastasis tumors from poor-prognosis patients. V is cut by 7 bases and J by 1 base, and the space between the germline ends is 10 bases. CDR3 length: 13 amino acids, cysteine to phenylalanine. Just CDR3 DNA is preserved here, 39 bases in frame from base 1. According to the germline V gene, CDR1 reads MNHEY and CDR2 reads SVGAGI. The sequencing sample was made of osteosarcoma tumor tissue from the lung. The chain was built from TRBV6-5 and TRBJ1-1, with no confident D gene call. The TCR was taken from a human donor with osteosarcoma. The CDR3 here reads CASTILGNTEAFF. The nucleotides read TGTGCCAGCACTATCCTAGGGAACACTGAAGCTTTCTTT.